The 4 T cell receptor beta chains reported below all come from one sample, sequenced in a study of T cells expressing NK-cell markers. Using the 5' RACE reads, TCRdb records one entry per CDR3 protein without DNA. Here the sample table reports fewer than 550,000 distinct CDR3 sequences. Sample: blood T cells: a sorted CD56 or NKG2C T cell subset, CD4+ or CD8+ T cells, or bulk PBMC T cells (not recorded which). These receptors all come from a woman in her fifties or sixties in good health.

The chain carries TRBV6-5 and TRBJ2-2; TCRdb's D gene call, TRBD2, goes unchecked for lack of DNA. The CDR3 is 16 amino acids. CDR1 and CDR2 (germline): MNHEY, SVGAGI. CDR3 sequence reads: CASSPIAVAGTGELFF.

The chain employs TRBV29-1 and TRBJ2-1; without DNA, the TCRdb call of TRBD2 cannot be checked. Germline lookup yields CDR1 SQVTM and CDR2 ANQGSEA. CDR3 length: 15 amino acids. The CDR3 reads CSFSSSWSSYNEQFF.

This chain links TRBV10-3 with TRBJ2-3; TCRdb gives TRBD2 as the D gene, but with no DNA this cannot be confirmed. CDR3 length: 15 residues. CDR1 and CDR2 (germline): ENHRY, SYGVKD. The CDR3 sequence: CAISLSGNPTDTQYF.

This chain joins TRBV20-1 and TRBJ1-4. The V gene's germline CDR1 is DFQATT and CDR2 SNEGSKA (reference sequence). The CDR3 is made up of 13 amino acids. CDR3: CSARPDAKEKLFF.